One T cell receptor beta chain is described in this entry. Its antigen is not known. V was pared by 4 bases and J by 3 bases, with 15 bases between. The CDR3 spans 14 residues. CDR1 and CDR2 (germline): SQVTM, ANQGSEA. This entry belongs to a study of T-cell memory formation after mild COVID-19. Study-wide results and caveats: What remained unconfirmed was the SARS-CoV-2 specificity of second-wave clones peaking on day 37. Of the contracting clones, CD4+ ones lay mainly in CM and EM, and CD8+ ones in EMRA. Day 15 to 85 contracting clones showed balanced CD4/CD8; later expanders leaned CD4+.

5'RACE with constant-segment primers yielded barcoded, UMI-tagged TCR alpha and TCR beta cDNA libraries. TCRdb called the 5' RACE reads again in MiXCR, with one record for every CDR3 protein. The sample holds roughly 580,000 distinct CDR3 sequences; approximately 18% are singletons and the top ten take about 12%. The chain links TRBV29-1 to TRBJ1-2, with D tentatively TRBD1 (6 bases). This receptor was taken from an adult woman who had mild COVID-19 (a few samples of this study predate the infection). Cell type and time point are not known. Material: PBMCs or a T cell subset sorted from them (not recorded which). Written as DNA, the CDR3 is TGCAGCGTTGTTCTTTTTGGGGGCGACTATGGCTACACCTTC. Translation gives CSVVLFGGDYGYTF.